One and the same sample provided the 9 T cell receptor beta chains below, sequenced in a study of blood T cell repertoires in COVID-19. Sequencing used immunoSEQ multiplex PCR; TCRdb keeps in-frame clones, though not all of them. Of approximately 200,000 clones in the sample, 70% to 90% are singletons; the top ten hold around 3%. The sample consisted of peripheral blood. All receptors come from a man in his 60s with acute or convalescent COVID-19.

This clone was picked up one time. The genes are TRBV28 and TRBJ1-1, with a tentative D call TRBD1 (5 bases). Trimming cost V 7 bases and J 5 bases, with 11 bases left between them. CDR3 length: 12 amino acids. Germline loops: CDR1 MDHEN, CDR2 SYDVKM. CDR3: CASTLGRTEAFF. CDR3 in DNA: TGTGCCAGCACCCTGGGGCGGACTGAAGCTTTCTTT.

The chain links TRBV11-3 to TRBJ1-2, with TRBD1 matching over 9 bases. From germline, CDR1 is SGHNT and CDR2 YENEEA. CDR3 length: 18 amino acids. Germline trimming cut 5 bases from V and 0 bases from J; bases unmatched to any gene: 13. CDR3 in amino acids: CASSHRKGQGTTNYGYTF. In DNA, the CDR3 is TGTGCCAGCAGCCACCGAAAGGGACAGGGAACTACTAACTATGGCTACACCTTC.

This clone was counted only a few times. The chain employs TRBV30 and TRBJ1-2, with 9 bases matching TRBD1. There are 15 residues in the CDR3. CDR1 and CDR2 (germline): GTSNPN, SVGIG (reference sequence). V was clipped by 1 base and J by 4 bases; unmatched bases: 7. The CDR3, as DNA: TGTGCCTGGAGTGCTAACAGGGGGCGCGGCTATGGCTACACCTTC. Its protein product is CAWSANRGRGYGYTF.

The V gene is TRBV7-3, the J gene TRBJ2-4; 7 nucleotides line up with TRBD2. The J segment lost 8 bases and the V segment lost 3 bases, leaving 7 bases of the junction unmatched. The germline V gene encodes CDR1 SGHTA and CDR2 FQGTGA. This CDR3 has 14 amino acids. The CDR3 DNA reads as TGTGCCAGCAGCTTTGGCGGGAGTAGGGACATTCAGTACTTC. Amino acid sequence: CASSFGGSRDIQYF.

The chain couples TRBV7-9 to TRBJ1-2; 9 nucleotides line up with TRBD1. V gave up 5 bases and J gave up 8 bases; unmatched junction bases: 6. Germline V lookup: CDR1 SEHNR, CDR2 FQNEAQ (reference sequence). The length of the CDR3 is 13 residues. CDR3 amino acids: CASSPSQGAGYTF. For the CDR3, the DNA is TGTGCCAGCAGCCCGTCACAGGGGGCGGGCTACACCTTC.

The CDR3 sequence: CASSRSRGEGNTIYF. DNA for the CDR3: TGTGCCAGCTCACGTAGCAGGGGCGAAGGAAACACCATATATTTT. The chain is built from TRBV18 and TRBJ1-3, with D tentatively TRBD1 (6 bases). V was cut by 4 bases and J by 4 bases, with 14 bases left in between. This CDR3 is built from 15 residues. Germline CDR1 is KGHSH and CDR2 is LQKENI. The full variable domain, rest sourced from reference TRBV18 and TRBJ1-3, is NAGVMQNPRHLVRRRGQEARLRCSPMKGHSHVYWYRQLPEEGLKFMVYLQKENIIDESGMPKERFSAEFPKEGPSILRIQQVVRGDSAAYFCASSRSRGEGNTIYFGEGSWLTVV.

This sequence joins TRBV6-2 or TRBV6-3 and TRBJ1-2; TRBD1 matches 9 bases. Germline assignment: CDR1 MNHEY and CDR2 SVGEGT. Trimming removed 2 bases from V and 4 bases from J; junction bases left unmatched: 5. This CDR3 spans 15 amino acids. CDR3: CASSYRDRAPYGYTF. The CDR3 coding sequence is TGTGCCAGCAGTTACAGGGACAGGGCACCCTATGGCTACACCTTC.

The chain uses TRBV28 and TRBJ2-7; 9 bases agree with TRBD2. The CDR3 spans 15 residues. J lost 0 bases, V lost 6 bases, and 6 bases had no gene match. Germline CDR1 is MDHEN and CDR2 is SYDVKM. CDR3 sequence reads: CASSPLAGSSYEQYF. The DNA for the CDR3 is TGTGCCAGCAGCCCACTAGCGGGCAGCTCCTACGAGCAGTACTTC.

The chain combines TRBV27 with TRBJ2-3, with 8 bases lining up with TRBD1. With V trimmed by 5 bases and J by 2 bases, 6 bases remained unmatched. This CDR3 comprises 15 residues. CDR1 and CDR2 (germline): MNHEY, SMNVEV (reference sequence). CDR3 DNA sequence: TGTGCCAGCAGTACCTCAGGGGGCATCACAGATACGCAGTATTTT. Amino acids: CASSTSGGITDTQYF.